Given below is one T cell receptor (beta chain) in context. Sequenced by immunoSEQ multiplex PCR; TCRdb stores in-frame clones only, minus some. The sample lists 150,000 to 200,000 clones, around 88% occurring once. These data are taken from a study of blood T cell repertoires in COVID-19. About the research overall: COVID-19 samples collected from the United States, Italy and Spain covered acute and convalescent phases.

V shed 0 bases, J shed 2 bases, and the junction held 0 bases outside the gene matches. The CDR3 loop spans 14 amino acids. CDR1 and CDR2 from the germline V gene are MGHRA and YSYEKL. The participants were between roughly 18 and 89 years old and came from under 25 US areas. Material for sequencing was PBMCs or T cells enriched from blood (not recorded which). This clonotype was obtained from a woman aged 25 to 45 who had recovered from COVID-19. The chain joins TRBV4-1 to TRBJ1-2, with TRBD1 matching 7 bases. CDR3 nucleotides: TGCGCCAGCAGCCAAGAACAGGGGAACTATGGCTACACCTTC. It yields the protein CASSQEQGNYGYTF.